This T cell receptor (beta chain) was recorded in a study of cytomegalovirus exposure and HLA in healthy donors. Study results and limitations: Most TCR sequences were seen very rarely across donors, but some public TCRs occurred in many. TCR beta chains numbering 164 were designated cytomegalovirus-associated. The tendency of first-cohort TCR clusters to co-occur in the 120 or so validation repertoires was the finding of a later analysis.

The CDR3 length is 14 residues. Germline-derived CDR1 and CDR2 are SGHTA and FQGTGA. Trimming took off 5 bases at V and 3 bases at J, with 13 bases between the two ends. As regards this clone: Its specificity is not known.

TCRdb's table, derived via immunoSEQ multiplex PCR, lists solely in-frame clones and lacks some. The sample records about 98,000 clones, about 95% being singletons. V is TRBV7-3 and J is TRBJ1-1, with no clear D. The sample consisted of PBMCs. The sequence was collected from a woman aged 18-29 years in good health and CMV-seronegative. CDR3 sequence reads: CASSRGSSDTEAFF. The CDR3 DNA reads TGTGCCAGCAGCCGAGGGTCCTCAGACACTGAAGCTTTCTTT.